The source of this T cell receptor (beta chain) is a study of T-cell memory formation after mild COVID-19. This clonotype has a count of ten or more. MiXCR, applied by TCRdb to the 5' RACE reads, yields one record per CDR3 protein. This repertoire shows around 310,000 distinct CDR3 sequences, approximately 15% found once; its top ten account for around 20%. Germline CDR1 and CDR2: SEHNR and FQNEAQ (reference sequence). With V trimmed by 6 bases and J by 12 bases, 12 bases remained unmatched. The CDR3 consists of 14 residues. The specimen was PBMCs or a T cell subset sorted from them (not recorded which). This sequence was found in a man aged 18 to 29 who had mild COVID-19 (a few samples of this study predate the infection). Cell type and time point are not known. This chain uses TRBV7-9 with TRBJ2-1, with 9 bases fitting TRBD2. CDR3 sequence reads: CASSTALAGSWQFF. CDR3 DNA sequence: TGTGCCAGCAGTACAGCGCTAGCGGGGTCGTGGCAGTTCTTC.